This T cell receptor (beta chain) appears in the sequencing data of a study of shared clonotypes between healthy human individuals. Trimming at V came to 1 base and at J to 0 bases, leaving 9 bases not matched to a gene. The CDR3 consists of 17 residues. Per the germline V gene, CDR1 is GTSNPN and CDR2 is SVGIG (reference sequence). Study results and limitations: Non-shared clonotypes displayed generation probabilities falling below those of clonotypes present in all four donors. Few donors limited the genetic and exposure-history diversity represented.

Sequencing was at deep level. Assay: immunoSEQ multiplex PCR; the TCRdb copy retains only in-frame clones and omits some. Altogether fewer than 1.8 million clones are present, approximately 98.5% being singletons, with the ten largest covering 0.36%. About this clone itself: What it recognizes is unknown.

This receptor was taken from a man under 40 in good health. The chain uses TRBV30 and TRBJ2-7; 10 positions match TRBD2. Sample: naive CD4+ T cells sorted from blood. Noted subset: CD45RA+ positively selected. The CDR3 DNA reads TGTGCCTGGAGTGGACGAAGCGGGGGGGCCCACTCCTACGAGCAGTACTTC. The encoded protein is CAWSGRSGGAHSYEQYF. The full variable domain, its missing parts supplied by reference TRBV30 and TRBJ2-7, is SQTIHQWPATLVQPVGSPLSLECTVEGTSNPNLYWYRQAAGRGLQLLFYSVGIGQISSEVPQNLSASRPQDRQFILSSKKLLLSDSGFYLCAWSGRSGGAHSYEQYFGPGTRLTVT.